This TCR beta chain was documented in a study of blood T cell repertoires in COVID-19. As for the study in general: Spain, Italy and the United States supplied samples that represented acute and convalescent COVID-19. T cells, B-cell-depleted T cells, or PBMCs supplied cDNA or gDNA.

The protocol was immunoSEQ multiplex PCR, while the TCRdb copy is restricted to in-frame clones and leaves out a portion. This sample yields 100,000 to 150,000 clones, of which approximately 84% are seen a single time; 12% belongs to the top ten. The CDR3 contains 15 residues. Trimming pared 4 bases from V and 0 bases from J, leaving 11 bases between. CDR1 SGHDT and CDR2 YYEEEE come from the germline V gene. The rearrangement uses TRBV5-6 and TRBJ1-5; D remains unclear. The clonotype was recovered from a woman aged 55 to 70 with acute or convalescent COVID-19. Input material: peripheral blood. CDR3: CASSVGQVSNQPQHF. As DNA, the CDR3 is TGTGCCAGCAGCGTGGGTCAGGTTAGCAATCAGCCCCAGCATTTT.